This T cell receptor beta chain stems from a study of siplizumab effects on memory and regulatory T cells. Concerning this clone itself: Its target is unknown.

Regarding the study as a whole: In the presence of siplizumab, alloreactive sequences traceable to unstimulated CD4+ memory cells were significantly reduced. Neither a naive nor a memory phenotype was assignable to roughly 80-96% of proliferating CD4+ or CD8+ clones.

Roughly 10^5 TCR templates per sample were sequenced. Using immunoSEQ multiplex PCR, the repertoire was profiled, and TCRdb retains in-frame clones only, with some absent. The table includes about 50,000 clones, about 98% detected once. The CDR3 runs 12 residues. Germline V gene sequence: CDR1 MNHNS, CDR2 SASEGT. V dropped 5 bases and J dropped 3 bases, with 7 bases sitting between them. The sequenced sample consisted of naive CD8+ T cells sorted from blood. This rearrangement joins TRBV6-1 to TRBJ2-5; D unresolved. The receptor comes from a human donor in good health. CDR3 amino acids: CASSLGEETQYF. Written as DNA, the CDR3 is TGTGCCAGCAGTTTGGGCGAAGAGACCCAGTACTTC.